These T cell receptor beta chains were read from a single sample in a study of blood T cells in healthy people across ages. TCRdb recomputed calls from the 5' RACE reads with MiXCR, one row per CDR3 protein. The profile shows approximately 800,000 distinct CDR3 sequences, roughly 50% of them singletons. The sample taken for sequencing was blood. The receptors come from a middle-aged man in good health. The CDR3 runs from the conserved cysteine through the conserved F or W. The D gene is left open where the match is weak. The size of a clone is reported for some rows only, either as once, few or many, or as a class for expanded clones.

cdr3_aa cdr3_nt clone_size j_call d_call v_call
CASGGPGYGYTF TGTGCCAGCGGGGGGCCAGGCTATGGCTACACCTTC . TRBJ1-2 . TRBV6-5
CASSSYVTGGRSYEQYF TGCGCCAGCAGCTCCTACGTAACAGGGGGCCGCTCCTACGAGCAGTACTTC . TRBJ2-7 TRBD1 TRBV5-1
CASSQDLGPHNEQFF TGTGCCAGCAGCCAAGACCTGGGCCCCCACAATGAGCAGTTCTTC few TRBJ2-1 . TRBV3-1
CASSQGPGLADSYNEQFF TGCGCCAGCAGCCAAGGTCCTGGACTAGCGGACTCCTACAATGAGCAGTTCTTC once TRBJ2-1 TRBD2 TRBV4-1
CASSHGTGTNYGYTF TGTGCCAGCAGTCATGGGACAGGGACCAACTATGGCTACACCTTC . TRBJ1-2 TRBD1 TRBV2
CASRRTGGSYNEQFF TGTGCCAGCAGAAGGACAGGGGGCTCCTACAATGAGCAGTTCTTC few TRBJ2-1 TRBD1 TRBV14
CASSLAAHNEQYF TGTGCCAGCAGTCTAGCGGCCCACAATGAGCAGTACTTC . TRBJ2-5 TRBD2 TRBV6-1
CASSLNEGGWGANVLTF TGTGCCAGCAGCTTAAATGAGGGGGGATGGGGGGCCAACGTCCTGACTTTC . TRBJ2-6 . TRBV11-3
CASSFGRDGNQPQHF TGTGCCAGCAGTTTTGGCAGGGACGGCAATCAGCCCCAGCATTTT . TRBJ1-5 . TRBV28
CASSPLGYKQYF TGTGCCAGCAGCCCACTAGGCTACAAGCAGTACTTC . TRBJ2-5 . TRBV7-9
CASSDPGEQFF TGTGCCAGCAGCGACCCAGGTGAGCAGTTCTTC . TRBJ2-1 . TRBV9
CASSYKRRHEQFF TGTGCCAGCAGTTACAAGCGGCGACATGAGCAGTTCTTC . TRBJ2-1 . TRBV6-5
CASSIGTVQETQYF TGCGCCAGCAGCATTGGGACAGTACAAGAGACCCAGTACTTC . TRBJ2-5 TRBD1 TRBV5-1
CASSEGSLKETQYF TGTGCCAGCAGTGAGGGATCCCTGAAAGAGACCCAGTACTTC few TRBJ2-5 . TRBV25-1
CAGSLYRPGGYRRGGYTF TGTGCCGGCAGTTTATATAGGCCGGGGGGATATAGACGGGGTGGCTACACCTTC . TRBJ1-2 . TRBV28
CASSFNKLVMNTEAFF TGTGCCAGCAGCTTCAACAAGTTGGTGATGAACACTGAAGCTTTCTTT few TRBJ1-1 . TRBV11-2
CASSYSSGEAFF TGTGCCAGCAGTTACTCATCGGGTGAAGCTTTCTTT few TRBJ1-1 . TRBV6-6
CASSLATGGYTF TGTGCCAGCAGTTTGGCGACTGGAGGCTACACCTTC . TRBJ1-2 . TRBV12-3/TRBV12-4
CATSRTSGRANEQFF TGTGCCACCAGCAGGACTAGCGGGAGGGCCAATGAGCAGTTCTTC . TRBJ2-1 TRBD2 TRBV15
CSARERGDGYTF TGCAGTGCTAGAGAGAGGGGGGATGGCTACACCTTC . TRBJ1-2 . TRBV20-1
CASSQGIRSSPDTQYF TGTGCCAGCAGTCAGGGAATTAGGAGTTCCCCGGATACGCAGTATTTT . TRBJ2-3 . TRBV11-2
CAISGQQTAGANVLTF TGTGCCATCAGTGGGCAGCAAACCGCTGGGGCCAACGTCCTGACTTTC . TRBJ2-6 . TRBV10-3
CASSVTDRGQFF TGTGCCAGCAGTGTGACGGACAGGGGGCAGTTCTTC . TRBJ2-1 TRBD1 TRBV27
CASSLDAGQGTRLFF TGTGCCAGCAGCTTAGATGCGGGACAGGGGACGCGACTGTTTTTT few TRBJ1-4 TRBD1 TRBV7-2
CASSAQGVTEAFF TGTGCCAGCAGCGCTCAGGGTGTCACTGAAGCTTTCTTT . TRBJ1-1 . TRBV9
CASSPQPRQAPLHF TGTGCCAGCAGTCCACAACCACGACAGGCACCCCTCCACTTT once TRBJ1-6 . TRBV28
CASSRLGQDNSPLHF TGTGCCAGCAGCCGATTAGGACAAGATAATTCACCCCTCCACTTT . TRBJ1-6 . TRBV28
CASSLPGQGTMNTEAFF TGCGCCAGCAGCTTGCCGGGACAGGGGACGATGAACACTGAAGCTTTCTTT . TRBJ1-1 TRBD1 TRBV5-1